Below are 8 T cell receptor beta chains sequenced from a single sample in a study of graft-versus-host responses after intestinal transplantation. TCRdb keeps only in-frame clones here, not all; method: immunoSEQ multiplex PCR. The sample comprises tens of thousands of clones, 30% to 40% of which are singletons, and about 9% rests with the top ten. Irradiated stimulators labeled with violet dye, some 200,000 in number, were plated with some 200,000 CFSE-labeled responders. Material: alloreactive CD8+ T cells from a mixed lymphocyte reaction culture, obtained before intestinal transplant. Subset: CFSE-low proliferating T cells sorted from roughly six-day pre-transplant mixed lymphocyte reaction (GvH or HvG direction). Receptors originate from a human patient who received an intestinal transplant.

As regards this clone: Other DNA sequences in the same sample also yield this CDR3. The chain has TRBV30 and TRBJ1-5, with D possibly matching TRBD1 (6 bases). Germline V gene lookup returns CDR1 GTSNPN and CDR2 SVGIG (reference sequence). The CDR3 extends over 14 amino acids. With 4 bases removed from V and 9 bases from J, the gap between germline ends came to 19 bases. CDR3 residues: CAWTLRGGGGPQHF. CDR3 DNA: TGTGCCTGGACCTTACGGGGGGGCGGGGGGCCCCAGCATTTT.

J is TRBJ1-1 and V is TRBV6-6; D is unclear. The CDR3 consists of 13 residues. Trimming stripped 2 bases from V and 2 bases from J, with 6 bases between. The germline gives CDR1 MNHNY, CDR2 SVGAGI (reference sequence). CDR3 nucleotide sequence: TGTGCCAGCAGTTACGCAGGAAACACTGAAGCTTTCTTT. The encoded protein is CASSYAGNTEAFF.

The CDR3 region has the DNA TGTGCCAGCAGTTATGGGCTCTCTGGCGAGCAGTACTTC. It specifies CASSYGLSGEQYF. The gene calls are TRBV6-1 and TRBJ2-7; D is ambiguous. Between the trimmed V and J ends, which lost 5 bases and 6 bases, there was a span of 14 bases. Germline V lookup: CDR1 MNHNS, CDR2 SASEGT. CDR3 length: 13 residues.

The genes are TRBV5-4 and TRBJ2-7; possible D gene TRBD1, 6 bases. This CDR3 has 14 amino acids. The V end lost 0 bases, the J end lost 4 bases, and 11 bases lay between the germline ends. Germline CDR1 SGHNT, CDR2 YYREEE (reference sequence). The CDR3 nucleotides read TGTGCCAGCAGCTTGGGTCTCACAGGGTACGAGCAGTACTTC. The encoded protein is CASSLGLTGYEQYF. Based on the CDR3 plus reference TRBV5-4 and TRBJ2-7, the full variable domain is ETGVTQSPTHLIKTRGQQVTLRCSSQSGHNTVSWYQQALGQGPQFIFQYYREEENGRGNFPPRFSGLQFPNYSSELNVNALELDDSALYLCASSLGLTGYEQYFGPGTRLTVT.

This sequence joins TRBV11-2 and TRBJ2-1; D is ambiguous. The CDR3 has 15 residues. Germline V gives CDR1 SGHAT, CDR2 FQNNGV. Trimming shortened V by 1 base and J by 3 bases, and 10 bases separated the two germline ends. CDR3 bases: TGTGCCAGCAGCTTAGGGGCCGGCGACTACAATGAGCAGTTCTTC. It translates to CASSLGAGDYNEQFF. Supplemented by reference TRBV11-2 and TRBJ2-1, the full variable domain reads EAGVAQSPRYKIIEKRQSVAFWCNPISGHATLYWYQQILGQGPKLLIQFQNNGVVDDSQLPKDRFSAERLKGVDSTLKIQPAKLEDSAVYLCASSLGAGDYNEQFFGPGTRLTVL.

CDR3 residues: CASSYEGVGYNEQFF. The CDR3 DNA follows: TGTGCCAGCAGTTACGAGGGGGTAGGTTACAATGAGCAGTTCTTC. The chain combines TRBV6-5 with TRBJ2-1; possibly TRBD1 for D (6 bases). Deletions cut 2 bases from V and 4 bases from J, with 12 bases between. The V gene's germline CDR1 is MNHEY and CDR2 SVGAGI. The CDR3 has 15 residues.

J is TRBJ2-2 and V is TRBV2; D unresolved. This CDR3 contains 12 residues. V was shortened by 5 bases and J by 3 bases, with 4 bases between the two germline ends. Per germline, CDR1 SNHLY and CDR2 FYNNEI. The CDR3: CASSKHTGELFF. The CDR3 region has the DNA TGTGCCAGCAGTAAGCACACCGGGGAGCTGTTTTTT.

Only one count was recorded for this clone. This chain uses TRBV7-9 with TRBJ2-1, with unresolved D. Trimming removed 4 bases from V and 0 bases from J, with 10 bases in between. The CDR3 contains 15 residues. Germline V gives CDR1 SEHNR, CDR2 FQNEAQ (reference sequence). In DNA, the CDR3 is TGTGCCAGCAGCTCTTTTTTGTCCTCCTACAATGAGCAGTTCTTC. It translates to CASSSFLSSYNEQFF.